This T cell receptor beta chain was observed in a study of T-cell reconstitution after alpha-beta-depleted transplantation in children. Study conclusions and caveats: Newly produced T cells mostly provided counts and TCRbeta diversity after one year, as hyperexpanded clones declined. In patients about two months after transplant, alpha-beta T cells reportedly arose from several hundred expanded graft clones.

This clonotype was seen at least ten times. Its antigen remains unknown. Unique molecular identifiers were incorporated when the TCRbeta library was constructed. TCRdb processed the PCR reads anew with MiXCR; each CDR3 protein has one entry. This sample carries around 450,000 distinct CDR3 sequences, roughly a tenth of them seen once, and the ten largest clones take 2% to 2.5%. Losses at the gene ends were 8 bases for V and 2 bases for J; bases not matched to a gene: 5. The CDR3 is 13 residues long. CDR1 is MDHEN and CDR2 is SYDVKM in the germline V gene. The sequences come from PBMCs, collected before TCRalphabeta/CD19-depleted stem cell transplant. This receptor was taken from a child aged 2-15 years with inherited bone marrow failure, due to receive a stem cell transplant. This sequence joins TRBV28 and TRBJ2-7; 8 bases fit TRBD1. Here the CDR3 reads CASAEDRAYEQYF. The DNA for the CDR3 is TGTGCCAGCGCCGAGGACAGGGCCTACGAGCAGTACTTC.